This passage covers 3 T cell receptor beta chains from one sample sequenced in a study of metastatic and nonmetastatic thyroid tumors. Patients had received no treatment of any kind before thyroid surgery. TCRdb called clones again from the PCR reads with MiXCR. The repertoire holds some 86,000 clones, around an eighth seen once, with 7% to 10% in the top ten. Sequencing used tumor tissue. Every receptor here comes from a female donor with papillary thyroid cancer or a benign thyroid nodule (not recorded which). Some clones in this sample may be carry-over from other donors' samples.

This clone has a handful of counts. The CDR3 sequence is CASSDWWQGDEKLFF. In DNA form, the CDR3 reads TGTGCCAGCAGTGATTGGTGGCAGGGGGATGAAAAACTGTTTTTT. This chain uses TRBV2 with TRBJ1-4; 7 nucleotides align to TRBD1. Germline V gene data show CDR1 as SNHLY and CDR2 as FYNNEI. The CDR3 sequence is 15 residues long. The junction had 7 bases not matched to a gene; V was cut back by 3 bases and J by 6 bases.

This clone was picked up many times. V usage is TRBV27 and J usage is TRBJ2-1; 7 nucleotides align to TRBD2. Trimming took 2 bases from V and 4 from J; bases not matched to a gene: 2. From germline, CDR1 is MNHEY and CDR2 SMNVEV (reference sequence). CDR3 length: 14 residues. The CDR3 spells CASSLAGEYNEQFF. The DNA of the CDR3 is TGTGCCAGCAGTTTAGCGGGAGAGTACAATGAGCAGTTCTTC.

This clone was recorded at least ten times. This chain connects TRBV20-1 to TRBJ1-1; 8 bases agree with TRBD1. The V gene end was trimmed by 7 bases and the J gene end by 2 bases; junction bases not matched to a gene: 6. CDR3 length: 13 residues. Germline V lookup: CDR1 DFQATT, CDR2 SNEGSKA (reference sequence). The CDR3 region is CSVTTGENTEAFF. In DNA form, the CDR3 reads TGCAGTGTCACGACAGGGGAAAACACTGAAGCTTTCTTT.